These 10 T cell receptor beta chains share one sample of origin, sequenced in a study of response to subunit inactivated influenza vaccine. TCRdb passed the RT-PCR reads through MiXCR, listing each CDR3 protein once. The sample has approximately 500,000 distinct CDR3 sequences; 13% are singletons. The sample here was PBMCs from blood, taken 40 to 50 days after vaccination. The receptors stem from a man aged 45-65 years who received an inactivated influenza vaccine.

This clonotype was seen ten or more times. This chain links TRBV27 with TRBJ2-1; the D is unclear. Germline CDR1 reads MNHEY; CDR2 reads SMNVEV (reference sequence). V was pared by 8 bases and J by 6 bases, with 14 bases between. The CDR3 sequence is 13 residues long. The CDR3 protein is CASGFIQGNEQFF. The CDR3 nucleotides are TGTGCCAGCGGATTCATCCAAGGCAATGAGCAGTTCTTC.

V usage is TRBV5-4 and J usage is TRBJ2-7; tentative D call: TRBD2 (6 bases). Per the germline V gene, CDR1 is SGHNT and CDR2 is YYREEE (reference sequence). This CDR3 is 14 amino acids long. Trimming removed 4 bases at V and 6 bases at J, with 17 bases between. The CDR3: CASSPDFGGTEQYF. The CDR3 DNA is TGTGCCAGCAGCCCGGACTTTGGAGGGACCGAGCAGTACTTC.

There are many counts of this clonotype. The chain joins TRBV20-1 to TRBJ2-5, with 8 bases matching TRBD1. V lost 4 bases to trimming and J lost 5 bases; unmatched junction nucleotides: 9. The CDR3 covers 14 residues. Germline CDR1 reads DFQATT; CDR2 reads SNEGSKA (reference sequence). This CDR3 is CSAKRQGSRETQYF. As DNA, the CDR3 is TGCAGTGCTAAACGACAGGGGAGTAGGGAGACCCAGTACTTC.

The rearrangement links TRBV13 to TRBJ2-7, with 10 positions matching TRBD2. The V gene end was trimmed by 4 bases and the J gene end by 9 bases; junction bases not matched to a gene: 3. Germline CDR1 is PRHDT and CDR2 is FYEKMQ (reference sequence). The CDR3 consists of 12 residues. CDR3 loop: CASSSLAGGQYF. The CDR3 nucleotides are TGTGCCAGCAGCTCCTTAGCGGGAGGGCAGTACTTC.

CDR3 protein: CASSLVLGLAGYKETQYF. DNA of the CDR3: TGTGCCAGCAGCTTAGTCCTCGGATTAGCGGGTTATAAAGAGACCCAGTACTTC. This rearrangement joins TRBV11-2 to TRBJ2-5, with 7 bases fitting TRBD2. V was pared by 1 base and J by 3 bases, with 14 bases of the junction left unmatched. The CDR3 runs 18 residues. CDR1 SGHAT and CDR2 FQNNGV come from the germline V gene.

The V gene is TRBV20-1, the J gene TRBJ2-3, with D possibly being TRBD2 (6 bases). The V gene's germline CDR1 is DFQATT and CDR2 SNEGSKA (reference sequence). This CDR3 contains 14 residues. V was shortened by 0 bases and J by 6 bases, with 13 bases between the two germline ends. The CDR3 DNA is TGCAGTGCTAGAGATCAGCGGGCTGGGGATACGCAGTATTTT. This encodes CSARDQRAGDTQYF.

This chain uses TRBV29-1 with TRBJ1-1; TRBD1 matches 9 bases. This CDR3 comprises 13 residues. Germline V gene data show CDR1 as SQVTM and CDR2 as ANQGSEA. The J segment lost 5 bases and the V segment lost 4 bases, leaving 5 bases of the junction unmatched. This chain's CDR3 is CSVGDRDDTEAFF. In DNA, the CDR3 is TGCAGCGTTGGGGACAGGGACGATACTGAAGCTTTCTTT.

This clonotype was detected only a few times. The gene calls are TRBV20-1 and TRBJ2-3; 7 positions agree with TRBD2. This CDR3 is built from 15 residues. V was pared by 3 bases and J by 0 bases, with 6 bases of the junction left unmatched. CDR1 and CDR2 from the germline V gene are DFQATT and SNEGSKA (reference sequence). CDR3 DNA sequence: TGCAGTGCTAGCGCCCCAGCGGGGAGCACAGATACGCAGTATTTT. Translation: CSASAPAGSTDTQYF.

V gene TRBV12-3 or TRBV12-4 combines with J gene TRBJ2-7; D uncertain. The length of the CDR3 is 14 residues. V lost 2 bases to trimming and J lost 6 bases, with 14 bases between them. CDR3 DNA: TGTGCCAGCAGTTTAAGGGTCGGGCCGAGCGAGCAGTACTTC. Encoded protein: CASSLRVGPSEQYF.

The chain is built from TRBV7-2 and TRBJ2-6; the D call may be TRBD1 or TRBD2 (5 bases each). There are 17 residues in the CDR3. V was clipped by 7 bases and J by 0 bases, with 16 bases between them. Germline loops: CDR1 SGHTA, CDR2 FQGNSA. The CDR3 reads CASTPFGARSGANVLTF. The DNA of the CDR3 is TGTGCCAGCACCCCCTTCGGGGCCCGCTCTGGGGCCAACGTCCTGACTTTC.